This T cell receptor beta chain was observed in a study of early T cells in non-severe SARS-CoV-2 infection. Study-wide context: Chains from this unsorted whole-blood bulk RNA could not be paired. Regarding the study as a whole: Sequences matched to VDJdb favored anti-spike CD8 responses, while private and CD4 specificities were missed.

With regard to this clonotype: What it binds is not known.

Trimming took 4 bases from V and 5 from J, leaving 14 bases between them. The germline V gene encodes CDR1 SGHAT and CDR2 FQNNGV. The CDR3 runs to 14 residues. Unique molecular identifier tags were affixed to discrete cDNA molecules. From the 5' RACE reads, TCRdb called clonotypes with MiXCR, one entry per CDR3 protein. The sample holds 90,000 to 130,000 distinct CDR3 sequences; about 12% are singletons and the top ten take around 3.1%. V is TRBV11-2 and J is TRBJ2-5; D may be TRBD1 (6 bases). The sequence was obtained from an adult who was a healthcare worker with PCR-confirmed SARS-CoV-2 infection or an uninfected control (not recorded which). Material for sequencing was whole blood. The CDR3 sequence: CASSWGRAGETQYF. CDR3 DNA: TGTGCCAGCAGCTGGGGGCGGGCCGGGGAGACCCAGTACTTC.